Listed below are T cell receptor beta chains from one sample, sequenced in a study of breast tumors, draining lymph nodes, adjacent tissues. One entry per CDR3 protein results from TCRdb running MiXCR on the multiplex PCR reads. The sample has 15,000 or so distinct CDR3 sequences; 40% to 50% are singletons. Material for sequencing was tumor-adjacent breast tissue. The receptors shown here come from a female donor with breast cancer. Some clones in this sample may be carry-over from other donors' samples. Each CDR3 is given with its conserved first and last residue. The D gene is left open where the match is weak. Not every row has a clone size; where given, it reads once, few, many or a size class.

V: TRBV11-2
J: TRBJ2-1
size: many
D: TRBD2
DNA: TGTGCCAGCAGCCCCCTGGGCCTAGCGGGAGTATCTGGTGAGCAGTTCTTC
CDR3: CASSPLGLAGVSGEQFF

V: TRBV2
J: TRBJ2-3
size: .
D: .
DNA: TGTGCCAGGACTGGCGGTTACACAGATACGCAGTATTTT
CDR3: CARTGGYTDTQYF

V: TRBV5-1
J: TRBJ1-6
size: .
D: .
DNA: TGCGCCAGCAGCCGAGACCATAATTCACCCCTCCACTTT
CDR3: CASSRDHNSPLHF

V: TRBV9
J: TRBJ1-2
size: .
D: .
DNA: TGTGCCAGCAGCGTAGGGGACGGCCCCTATGGCTACACCTTC
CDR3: CASSVGDGPYGYTF

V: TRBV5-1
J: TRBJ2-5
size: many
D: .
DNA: TGCGCCAGCAGCTTGCGTCAGGAAGAGACCCAGTACTTC
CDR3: CASSLRQEETQYF

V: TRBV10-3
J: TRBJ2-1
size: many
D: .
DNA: TGTGCCACCGCACTAGGGGCCGATGAGCAGTTCTTC
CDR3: CATALGADEQFF

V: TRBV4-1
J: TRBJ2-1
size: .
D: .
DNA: TGCGCCAGCAGCCAAGATCGCGGTTTCATCTACAATGAGCAGTTCTTC
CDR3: CASSQDRGFIYNEQFF

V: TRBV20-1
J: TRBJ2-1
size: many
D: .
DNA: TGCAGTGCCTTGGGAAATGAGCAGTTCTTC
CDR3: CSALGNEQFF

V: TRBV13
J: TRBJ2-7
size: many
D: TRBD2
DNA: TGTGCCAGCAGCACTCGCGGGGGGCAGGGTTCATCCTACGAGCAGTACTTC
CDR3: CASSTRGGQGSSYEQYF

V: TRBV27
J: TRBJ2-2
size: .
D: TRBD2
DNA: TGTGCCAGCAGTACCCGGACTAGCGGGAGAGGTCGGACCGGGGAGCTGTTTTTT
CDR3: CASSTRTSGRGRTGELFF

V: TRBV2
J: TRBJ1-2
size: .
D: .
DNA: TGTGCCAGCAGTGAGGATAACTATGGCTACACCTTC
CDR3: CASSEDNYGYTF

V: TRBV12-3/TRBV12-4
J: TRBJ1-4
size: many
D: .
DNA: TGTGCCAGCTCCCGGCAGGGCGGTGAAAAACTGTTTTTT
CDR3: CASSRQGGEKLFF

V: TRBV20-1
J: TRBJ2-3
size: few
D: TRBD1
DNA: TGCAGTGCTATAGCCGGGACAGGACGCACAGATACGCGGTATTTT
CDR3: CSAIAGTGRTDTRYF

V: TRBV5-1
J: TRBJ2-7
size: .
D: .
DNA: TGCGCCAGCAGCTTGTTGGGGGATTACGAGCAGTACTTC
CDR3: CASSLLGDYEQYF

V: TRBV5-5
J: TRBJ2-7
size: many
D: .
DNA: TGTGCCAGCAGCCCGGACCTCTCCTACGAGCAGTACTTC
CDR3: CASSPDLSYEQYF

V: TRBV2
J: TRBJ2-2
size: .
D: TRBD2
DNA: TGTGCCAGCAAGTCACTAGCGGGAGCGAGTACTGGGGGGGAGCTGTTTTTT
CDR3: CASKSLAGASTGGELFF

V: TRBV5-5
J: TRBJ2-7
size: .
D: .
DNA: TGTGCCAGCAGCCTTTCACAGGCAGTGGGCGAGCAGTACTTC
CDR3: CASSLSQAVGEQYF

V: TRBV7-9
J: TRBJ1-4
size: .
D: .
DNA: TGTGCCAGCAGCTTGGGTCGCCAAGGGGACAAACTGTTTTTT
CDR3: CASSLGRQGDKLFF

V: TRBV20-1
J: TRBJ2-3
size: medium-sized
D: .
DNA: TGCAGTTCGTCGCAGGGAAGCACAGATACGCAGTATTTT
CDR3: CSSSQGSTDTQYF

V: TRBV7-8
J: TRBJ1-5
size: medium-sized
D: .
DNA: TGTGCCAGCAGCCCAGGAGGGTCGGGGAGTCAGCCCCAGCATTTT
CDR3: CASSPGGSGSQPQHF

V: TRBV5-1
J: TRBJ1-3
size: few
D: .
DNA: TGCGCCAGCAGCTTGGACGGACGCTCTGGAAACACCATATATTTT
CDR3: CASSLDGRSGNTIYF

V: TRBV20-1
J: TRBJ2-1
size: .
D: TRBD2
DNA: TGCAGCTTGAGGATAGCGGGGGTGTACAATGAGCAGTTCTTC
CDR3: CSLRIAGVYNEQFF

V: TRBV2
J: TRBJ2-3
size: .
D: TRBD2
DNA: TGTGCCAGCAGGACTGCCCCTAGCGGGTTGAGCACAGATACGCAGTATTTT
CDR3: CASRTAPSGLSTDTQYF

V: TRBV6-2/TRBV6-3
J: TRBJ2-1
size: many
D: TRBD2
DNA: TGTGCCAGCAGTCAGAGGGCTAGCGGAATGAATGAGCAGTTCTTC
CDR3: CASSQRASGMNEQFF

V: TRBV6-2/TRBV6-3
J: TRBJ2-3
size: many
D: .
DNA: TGTGCCAGCAGGACACTAGCTTTTGGCACAGATACGCAGTATTTT
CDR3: CASRTLAFGTDTQYF

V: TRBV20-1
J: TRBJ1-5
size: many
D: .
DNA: TGCAGTGCTCCCCCCTCACTTAGCAATCAGCCCCAGCATTTT
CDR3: CSAPPSLSNQPQHF

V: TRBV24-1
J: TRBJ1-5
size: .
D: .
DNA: TGTGCCACCAGTGGGCAGGGACGCAATCAGCCCCAGCATTTT
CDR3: CATSGQGRNQPQHF